This T cell receptor (beta chain) was sequenced during a study of siplizumab effects on memory and regulatory T cells. V trimming: 3 bases; J trimming: 6 bases; junction bases outside the gene matches: 8. Germline assignment: CDR1 SGHDT and CDR2 YYEEEE. The CDR3 sequence is 14 residues long. Study results and limitations: Naive T cells looked more diverse than memory cells, and they looked like major contributors to the alloresponse. Treg origin accounted for an average of approximately 70% of mappable alloreactive CD4+ clones with siplizumab and about 30% in controls. Proliferating Tregs' suppressive function in siplizumab cultures went unconfirmed.

Sequencing was performed with immunoSEQ multiplex PCR; in TCRdb, only in-frame clones are kept and a portion is missing. The sample records about 85,000 clones, approximately 95% being singletons. For this clone: What it recognizes is unknown.

The sequenced material came from CD8+ T cells sorted from blood. The TCR originated in a human donor in good health. The chain is built from TRBV5-6 and TRBJ2-7, with 8 bases aligning to TRBD1. In DNA form, the CDR3 reads TGTGCCAGCAGCTCCGGGACAGGATTTTTCGAGCAGTACTTC. Amino acid sequence: CASSSGTGFFEQYF.